The rows below give T cell receptor beta chains drawn from one sample of a study of CD8 T cells in ankylosing spondylitis. TCRdb re-called the 5' RACE reads with MiXCR, one entry per CDR3 protein. Found here are 200,000 to 250,000 distinct CDR3 sequences, 6% to 8% of them singletons; the top ten hold 12% to 15%. Sequencing used blood, either unsorted or a sorted T cell fraction (not recorded which). These receptors were obtained from a male donor with ankylosing spondylitis. Both conserved end residues are part of each CDR3. A D gene is named only where the DNA matches it firmly. Clone size, where shown, is once, few, many, or a class for clones that have expanded.

clone size	V gene	D gene	J gene	CDR3 protein	CDR3 DNA
many	TRBV2	-	TRBJ2-6	CASTTPSAWSNVLTF	TGTGCCAGCACTACACCCTCCGCCTGGTCCAACGTCCTGACTTTC
many	TRBV24-1	TRBD2	TRBJ2-1	CATSEGGLAGSYNEQFF	TGTGCCACCAGTGAGGGGGGACTAGCGGGGTCCTACAATGAGCAGTTCTTC
many	TRBV16	-	TRBJ1-6	CASSQFYGSSPLHF	TGTGCCAGCAGCCAATTTTATGGTTCTTCACCCCTCCACTTT
many	TRBV7-6	-	TRBJ1-4	CASSSWGANEKLFF	TGTGCCAGCAGCTCCTGGGGCGCCAATGAAAAACTGTTTTTT
-	TRBV11-2	-	TRBJ2-7	CASRSNRYEQYF	TGTGCCAGCAGAAGTAATCGCTACGAGCAGTACTTC
-	TRBV4-3	TRBD1	TRBJ1-3	CASSPRTGARGNTIYF	TGCGCCAGCAGCCCCCGGACAGGGGCGCGAGGAAACACCATATATTTT
many	TRBV7-9	-	TRBJ1-1	CASSPLRIGAFF	TGTGCCAGCAGCCCCCTCCGCATTGGAGCTTTCTTT
many	TRBV2	-	TRBJ1-6	CAALGERVSPLHF	TGTGCCGCCCTTGGGGAGCGGGTTTCACCCCTCCACTTT
many	TRBV7-9	-	TRBJ1-1	CASRGASIRGTEAFF	TGTGCCAGCAGGGGGGCTTCTATAAGGGGTACTGAAGCTTTCTTT
many	TRBV27	TRBD1	TRBJ2-7	CASWYRGGEQYF	TGTGCCAGCTGGTACAGGGGTGGCGAGCAGTACTTC
many	TRBV4-3	-	TRBJ1-5	CASSQDWITKGQPQHF	TGCGCCAGCAGCCAAGATTGGATTACTAAGGGTCAGCCCCAGCATTTT
many	TRBV5-6	-	TRBJ2-7	CASSWDGAYEQYF	TGTGCCAGCAGTTGGGACGGAGCCTACGAGCAGTACTTC
many	TRBV27	TRBD2	TRBJ2-7	CASTPMGLAGGSEQYF	TGTGCCAGCACCCCCATGGGGCTAGCGGGAGGTTCCGAGCAGTACTTC
many	TRBV27	-	TRBJ2-1	CASRIVGSSYNEQFF	TGTGCCAGCAGGATAGTGGGGAGCTCCTACAATGAGCAGTTCTTC
many	TRBV27	-	TRBJ1-5	CASSFVGGNQPQHF	TGTGCCAGCAGTTTTGTAGGGGGCAATCAGCCCCAGCATTTT
many	TRBV2	TRBD1	TRBJ2-7	CASQDRDYEQYF	TGTGCCAGCCAGGACAGGGACTACGAGCAGTACTTC
many	TRBV11-1	-	TRBJ2-1	CASSAERRLYNEQFF	TGTGCCAGCAGCGCCGAGAGGCGACTTTACAATGAGCAGTTCTTC
-	TRBV6-2/TRBV6-3	-	TRBJ2-5	CASRAGLGVGETQYF	TGTGCCAGCAGGGCAGGTCTCGGGGTTGGGGAGACCCAGTACTTC
-	TRBV5-4	-	TRBJ1-2	CASSPGGPYGYTF	TGTGCCAGCAGCCCGGGGGGACCCTATGGCTACACCTTC
many	TRBV29-1	-	TRBJ2-1	CSVEEEVRGITNEQFF	TGCAGCGTTGAAGAAGAGGTCAGGGGAATAACTAATGAGCAGTTCTTC
many	TRBV4-3	-	TRBJ1-3	CASSATGPGNTIYF	TGCGCCAGCAGCGCGACAGGTCCTGGAAACACCATATATTTT
-	TRBV20-1	TRBD2	TRBJ2-1	CCASKTSGRAYNEQFF	TGCTGTGCTAGTAAGACTAGCGGGAGGGCATACAATGAGCAGTTCTTC
many	TRBV29-1	-	TRBJ2-2	CSVDPRGNTGELFF	TGCAGCGTTGACCCCAGGGGTAACACCGGGGAGCTGTTTTTT
many	TRBV11-2	-	TRBJ2-5	CASRAREVQETQYF	TGTGCCAGCAGAGCAAGAGAGGTGCAAGAGACCCAGTACTTC
many	TRBV20-1	-	TRBJ1-1	CSARDTARMYEAFF	TGCAGTGCTAGAGATACCGCGCGGATGTATGAAGCTTTCTTT
many	TRBV5-1	-	TRBJ1-1	CASSLAYGTEAFF	TGCGCCAGCAGCTTGGCCTACGGCACTGAAGCTTTCTTT
many	TRBV6-5	-	TRBJ1-1	CASSYPIQRGAEAFF	TGTGCCAGCAGTTACCCGATTCAGAGGGGGGCTGAAGCTTTCTTT
many	TRBV4-1	-	TRBJ1-1	CASSHDGEGPEAFF	TGCGCCAGCAGCCATGACGGGGAGGGTCCTGAAGCTTTCTTT
few	TRBV3-1	-	TRBJ2-2	CASSPLSGGLTGELFF	TGTGCCAGCAGCCCCCTGTCTGGGGGACTCACCGGGGAGCTGTTTTTT
many	TRBV15	-	TRBJ2-7	CATSRDRGYYEQYF	TGTGCCACCAGCAGAGACAGGGGCTACTACGAGCAGTACTTC
many	TRBV7-9	-	TRBJ1-2	CASSLNEEVSRGYTF	TGTGCCAGCAGCTTAAACGAGGAGGTGTCGAGAGGCTACACCTTC
many	TRBV12-5	-	TRBJ2-3	CASGTSQGVGAGATDTQYF	TGTGCTAGTGGTACCTCCCAGGGGGTCGGAGCGGGAGCGACAGATACGCAGTATTTT
many	TRBV12-3/TRBV12-4	-	TRBJ2-3	CASSTLSGWDRSTFTDTQYF	TGTGCCAGCAGCACCCTTTCCGGATGGGACCGAAGTACCTTCACAGATACGCAGTATTTT
many	TRBV10-3	-	TRBJ1-2	CAISAPWDSSTWGYTF	TGTGCCATCAGTGCCCCGTGGGACTCGTCGACTTGGGGCTACACCTTC
many	TRBV28	-	TRBJ1-1	CASSLIRHLNTEAFF	TGTGCCAGCAGTTTAATTAGGCACTTGAACACTGAAGCTTTCTTT
many	TRBV7-9	-	TRBJ2-3	CASSQAQGSSTDTQYF	TGTGCCAGCAGCCAGGCACAGGGCTCGTCCACAGATACGCAGTATTTT
-	TRBV6-2/TRBV6-3	TRBD2	TRBJ2-7	CASRHRTSGLYEQYF	TGTGCCAGCAGACACCGGACTAGCGGGTTGTACGAGCAGTACTTC
many	TRBV20-1	TRBD2	TRBJ2-7	CSARGLVGDSYEQYF	TGCAGTGCACGTGGACTAGTCGGGGACTCCTACGAGCAGTACTTC
many	TRBV4-2	TRBD2	TRBJ2-3	CASNPSGGTDTQYF	TGTGCCAGCAACCCTAGCGGCGGCACAGATACGCAGTATTTT
-	TRBV6-1	-	TRBJ1-5	CASRRRGHSNQPQHF	TGTGCCAGCAGGCGGCGGGGCCATAGCAATCAGCCCCAGCATTTT
many	TRBV27	TRBD1	TRBJ2-7	CASSSGQFYEQYF	TGTGCCAGCAGCTCGGGACAGTTCTACGAGCAGTACTTC
-	TRBV5-1	-	TRBJ1-1	CASSPYPTGSNTEAFF	TGCGCCAGCAGCCCCTACCCGACAGGATCGAACACTGAAGCTTTCTTT
many	TRBV20-1	TRBD1	TRBJ1-2	CSARGTRQGRGYGYTF	TGCAGTGCTAGAGGTACTAGACAGGGCCGAGGCTATGGCTACACCTTC
many	TRBV7-9	-	TRBJ1-5	CASSPSGHSNQPQHF	TGTGCCAGCAGCCCATCTGGTCATAGCAATCAGCCCCAGCATTTT
many	TRBV7-9	-	TRBJ2-7	CASSTPLNRVFHEQYF	TGTGCCAGCAGTACCCCCCTAAACAGGGTCTTCCACGAGCAGTACTTC
many	TRBV27	-	TRBJ2-7	CASSLVPQGGSYEQYF	TGTGCCAGCAGTTTAGTTCCCCAGGGGGGTTCCTACGAGCAGTACTTC
many	TRBV4-1	TRBD1	TRBJ2-7	CASSLTGADYEQYF	TGCGCCAGCAGCCTTACAGGGGCCGACTACGAGCAGTACTTC
few	TRBV6-2/TRBV6-3	TRBD1	TRBJ2-1	CASRRTGHAYNEQFF	TGTGCCAGCAGACGGACAGGGCACGCCTACAATGAGCAGTTCTTC
few	TRBV6-5	-	TRBJ2-2	CASSYVVTGELFF	TGTGCCAGCAGTTACGTCGTCACCGGGGAGCTGTTTTTT
many	TRBV7-2	-	TRBJ2-5	CASISGTVGTQYF	TGTGCCAGCATCTCCGGAACAGTGGGGACCCAGTACTTC
-	TRBV20-1	-	TRBJ2-3	CSARDRGTPGLREYF	TGCAGTGCTAGAGATCGTGGTACTCCGGGACTCCGCGAGTATTTT
few	TRBV18	TRBD2	TRBJ2-5	CASSPPAGGLRETQYF	TGTGCCAGCTCACCACCGGCGGGAGGGCTGCGGGAGACCCAGTACTTC
many	TRBV6-2/TRBV6-3	-	TRBJ1-5	CASSYPPDGPQPQHF	TGTGCCAGCAGCTACCCCCCCGACGGGCCGCAGCCCCAGCATTTT
-	TRBV20-1	-	TRBJ2-1	CSASSNEQFF	TGCAGTGCTAGTTCCAATGAGCAGTTCTTC
-	TRBV27	-	TRBJ1-4	CASSITGSGEKLFF	TGTGCCAGCAGTATTACAGGCTCCGGTGAAAAACTGTTTTTT